The 9 T cell receptor beta chains given below trace back to one sample, sequenced in a study of CD8 T cells in ankylosing spondylitis. Whole-study results and caveats: What seemed typical of ankylosing spondylitis blood was a TCR beta motif built from roughly eight highly homologous variants.

Their target antigens are unknown. TCRdb re-called the 5' RACE reads with MiXCR, one entry per CDR3 protein. The sample carries under 150,000 distinct CDR3 sequences, about a sixth recorded once. Sequencing was performed on blood, either unsorted or a sorted T cell fraction (not recorded which). The receptors were sampled from a male donor with ankylosing spondylitis.

This clonotype was seen only a few times. The chain is built from TRBV9 and TRBJ1-5, with 10 bases aligning to TRBD1. Germline V lookup: CDR1 SGDLS, CDR2 YYNGEE. V was clipped by 3 bases and J by 5 bases; unmatched bases: 8. The CDR3 loop spans 16 amino acids. The CDR3 bases are TGTGCCAGCAGCGGATCCGGGACAGGGGTCGATCAGCCCCAGCATTTT. Encoded protein: CASSGSGTGVDQPQHF.

This clonotype was found many times. The gene calls are TRBV9 and TRBJ2-1, with D perhaps TRBD2 (5 bases). Germline loops: CDR1 SGDLS, CDR2 YYNGEE. The CDR3 contains 14 residues. The V and J ends lost 0 bases and 4 bases respectively, with 8 bases between them. The CDR3 DNA sequence: TGTGCCAGCAGCGTAGACGGGGTTTACAATGAGCAGTTCTTC. Protein sequence: CASSVDGVYNEQFF.

This clonotype was found many times. This sequence joins TRBV7-9 and TRBJ2-1, with 7 bases that match TRBD2. This CDR3 region has 16 residues. Germline values: CDR1 SEHNR, CDR2 FQNEAQ (reference sequence). After removal of 5 bases from V and 7 bases from J, the junction contained 14 bases not matched to a gene. CDR3 in amino acids: CASSPPSGITFNEQFF. In DNA form, the CDR3 reads TGTGCCAGCAGCCCCCCGAGCGGGATTACTTTTAATGAGCAGTTCTTC.

This clonotype has a handful of counts. V is TRBV27 and J is TRBJ2-7, with a weak D call TRBD2 (6 bases). Germline V lookup: CDR1 MNHEY, CDR2 SMNVEV (reference sequence). The length of the CDR3 is 11 residues. The ends were cut back, 7 bases at V and 5 bases at J, with 9 bases in the middle. The CDR3 nucleotides are TGTGCCAGCACGGAGGGTGACGAGCAGTACTTC. Amino acid sequence: CASTEGDEQYF.

The chain is built from TRBV13 and TRBJ2-2; 9 bases are a match to TRBD2. The CDR3 is made up of 17 amino acids. Per the germline V gene, CDR1 is PRHDT and CDR2 is FYEKMQ (reference sequence). V shed 0 bases, J shed 2 bases, and the junction held 4 bases outside the gene matches. The CDR3 is CASSLGLAGPNTGELFF. In nucleotides, the CDR3 is TGTGCCAGCAGCTTAGGGCTAGCGGGACCCAACACCGGGGAGCTGTTTTTT.

This chain uses TRBV28 with TRBJ2-5; D uncertain. Germline V gives CDR1 MDHEN, CDR2 SYDVKM. The length of the CDR3 is 13 residues. With 5 bases removed from V and 2 bases from J, the gap between germline ends came to 9 bases. CDR3 coding DNA: TGTGCCAGCAGTCGATGGAGACAAGAGACCCAGTACTTC. Translated: CASSRWRQETQYF.

This clonotype was counted only a few times. The chain couples TRBV29-1 to TRBJ2-1; 10 nucleotides line up with TRBD1. The CDR3 is made up of 14 amino acids. CDR1 and CDR2 (germline): SQVTM, ANQGSEA. With 3 bases clipped from V and 8 bases from J, the junction kept 7 bases outside the gene matches. The CDR3 coding sequence is TGCAGCGTTGATTGGACAGGGGGTGGGGATGAGCAGTTCTTC. Amino acid sequence: CSVDWTGGGDEQFF.

The rearrangement links TRBV13 to TRBJ1-4; D is perhaps TRBD1 (5 bases). Germline V gene sequence: CDR1 PRHDT, CDR2 FYEKMQ (reference sequence). The length of the CDR3 is 14 residues. The V end was cut by 1 base, the J end by 6 bases, with 9 bases between. The CDR3 loop reads CASSLEGSDEKLFF. The CDR3 nucleotides read TGTGCCAGCAGCTTAGAGGGGAGCGATGAAAAACTGTTTTTT. Complete variable domain (other parts from reference TRBV13 and TRBJ1-4): AAGVIQSPRHLIKEKRETATLKCYPIPRHDTVYWYQQGPGQDPQFLISFYEKMQSDKGSIPDRFSAQQFSDYHSELNMSSLELGDSALYFCASSLEGSDEKLFFGSGTQLSVL.

This clonotype was observed a handful of times. V is TRBV29-1 and J is TRBJ2-7; D remains unclear. Between the trimmed V and J ends, which lost 0 bases and 1 base, there was a span of 10 bases. Germline assignment: CDR1 SQVTM and CDR2 ANQGSEA. The CDR3 covers 14 residues. CDR3 coding DNA: TGCAGCGTTGAAGATCCGCGCGGTTCCTACGAGCAGTACTTC. Translation: CSVEDPRGSYEQYF.